The source of this T cell receptor beta chain is a study of T-cell reconstitution after alpha-beta-depleted transplantation in children (dated by TCRdb to about 2016). With regard to the full study: Using TCR repertoire profiling, the study quantitatively followed how T-cell immune reconstitution unfolded in children after TCRalphabeta/CD19-depleted allogeneic hematopoietic cell transplantation.

This clonotype has ten or more counts. Its antigen target is currently unknown. One base away there is no much larger clone; base qualities are not given. The junction carries 11 bases between V and J, which are trimmed by 0 bases and 5 bases respectively. The CDR3 goes from the cysteine to the phenylalanine over 15 residues. Only the CDR3 portion is preserved as DNA: 45 bases, with reading frame beginning at the first base. The germline V gene supplies CDR1 SGHRS and CDR2 YFSETQ. Library preparation was by PCR. TCRdb names Illumina HiSeq 2500 as the instrument used. TCR libraries were prepared with molecular barcoding, using unique molecular identifiers to normalize TCRbeta repertoire quantification. TCRdb applied fastp at Q25 and MiXCR to the public reads, then kept only in-frame beta chains. Records with the same CDR3 protein are collapsed into one entry carrying the most frequent genes and DNA. Recorded for this sample are about 600,000 distinct CDR3 sequences; more than 9% of them occurred a single time. The ten largest clones represent about 4.3% of the sample.

The sample here was PBMCs from the stem cell graft donor, taken from the stem cell graft. The V and J segments used are TRBV5-1 and TRBJ2-2, and TRBD1 may be the D gene, going by 5 matching bases. The sequence came from a human donor who donated a stem cell graft to a child with acute myeloid leukemia. The CDR3 region has the sequence CASSLAGHGTGELFF. The DNA sequence reads TGCGCCAGCAGCTTGGCCGGACACGGGACCGGGGAGCTGTTTTTT.